This T cell receptor beta chain was documented in a study of blood T cell repertoires in COVID-19. Background on the study: Samples representing acute and convalescent COVID-19 were sourced from the United States, Italy and Spain. The analysed material was cDNA or gDNA that came from T cells, B-cell-depleted T cells, or PBMCs.

Living in 24 US areas, the participants were between roughly 18 and 90 years of age. Authors' processing steps: Researchers report that nucleated cell counts were estimated from reference gene primer amplification. The data were produced by immunoSEQ multiplex PCR, yet TCRdb's version contains in-frame clones alone and is incomplete. V and J calls and clone size come straight from that table; D and trimming were deduced from the DNA. This sample has about 370,000 clones; 80% to 95% occur once, and the top ten carry just over 0.85%. The CDR3 consists of 12 residues. Trimming removed 2 bases at V and 7 bases at J, with 8 bases between. Germline lookup yields CDR1 MNHEY and CDR2 SMNVEV (reference sequence).

Sequencing input: PBMCs or T cells enriched from blood (not recorded which). This TCR was recovered from a woman aged 40 to 55 who had been exposed to COVID-19. V and J are TRBV27 and TRBJ2-5; D is ambiguous. The CDR3 DNA sequence: TGTGCCAGCAGTTTACCTAGTTTGACCCAGTACTTC. Protein product: CASSLPSLTQYF.